A single sample gave rise to the 26 T cell receptor beta chains below, sequenced in a study of T cell responses to AZD1222 COVID-19 vaccine. The method was immunoSEQ multiplex PCR; TCRdb's version includes in-frame clones alone and lacks a portion of them. The sample contains about 120,000 clones, roughly 85% of which appear only once. The sample was peripheral blood, taken on day 0 of AZD1222 vaccination. The receptors stem from an adult in good health.

Turning to this clone: Additional DNA sequences in this sample encode the identical CDR3. The chain is built from TRBV19 and TRBJ1-6, with a possible D match to TRBD1 (6 bases). Per germline, CDR1 LNHDA and CDR2 SQIVND (reference sequence). Trimming took off 2 bases at V and 7 bases at J, with 6 bases between the two ends. This CDR3 has 13 amino acids. The CDR3 coding sequence is TGTGCCAGTAGTATACAGGGGAATTCACCCCTCCACTTT. Translating gives CASSIQGNSPLHF.

CDR3 residues: CASETGTNYGYTF. As DNA, the CDR3 is TGTGCCAGCGAGACAGGCACTAACTATGGCTACACCTTC. The rearrangement links TRBV25-1 to TRBJ1-2; possibly TRBD1 for D (6 bases). Trimming removed 8 bases at V and 0 bases at J, with 10 bases between. The CDR3 is 13 amino acids. CDR1 and CDR2 (germline): MGHDK, SYGVNS.

The chain links TRBV10-1 to TRBJ2-3; D unclear. Looked up from germline, CDR1 is WNHNN and CDR2 is SYGVQD (reference sequence). The length of the CDR3 is 13 residues. Trimming shortened V by 3 bases and J by 1 base, and 5 bases separated the two germline ends. CDR3 nucleotides: TGCGCCAGCAGTGACGGCCGCACAGATACGCAGTATTTT. Translated: CASSDGRTDTQYF.

V usage is TRBV30 and J usage is TRBJ1-1; unclear D gene. Trimming shortened V by 2 bases and J by 1 base, and 8 bases separated the two germline ends. Germline V CDR1 and CDR2: GTSNPN, SVGIG (reference sequence). CDR3 length: 13 residues. The CDR3 loop reads CAWSTVRNTEAFF. The CDR3 DNA is TGTGCCTGGAGTACGGTTAGGAACACTGAAGCTTTCTTT.

The chain links TRBV24-1 to TRBJ2-7; TRBD1 agrees at 8 bases. Germline CDR1 reads KGHDR; CDR2 reads SFDVKD. This CDR3 is 14 amino acids long. Losses at the gene ends were 7 bases for V and 2 bases for J; bases not matched to a gene: 6. CDR3: CATSGGQGPYEQYF. The CDR3, as DNA: TGTGCCACCAGCGGTGGACAGGGCCCCTACGAGCAGTACTTC.

The CDR3 region has the DNA TGTGCCAGCAGCATTGACAGGGGATCTGGGGGCTACACCTTC. Amino acid sequence: CASSIDRGSGGYTF. V is TRBV7-2 and J is TRBJ1-2, with 8 bases fitting TRBD1. The germline CDR1 and CDR2 sequences are SGHTA and FQGNSA. There are 14 residues in the CDR3. V shed 5 bases, J shed 8 bases, and the junction held 10 bases outside the gene matches.

V usage is TRBV4-1 and J usage is TRBJ2-7, with D possibly called TRBD1 or TRBD2 (5 bases each). The CDR3 is 14 residues long. The germline V gene encodes CDR1 MGHRA and CDR2 YSYEKL. V dropped 2 bases and J dropped 3 bases, with 11 bases sitting between them. In DNA form, the CDR3 reads TGCGCCAGCAGCCAACCGGGACGGCACTACGAGCAGTACTTC. Translating gives CASSQPGRHYEQYF.

This clone was detected a few times. The rearrangement links TRBV4-3 to TRBJ2-5, with a possible D match to TRBD1 (6 bases). Trimming cost V 3 bases and J 5 bases, with 16 bases left between them. CDR3 length equals 15 residues. Germline CDR1 LGHNA, CDR2 YSLEER. The DNA of the CDR3 is TGCGCCAGCAGCCACGATATACAGGGTAGGGAGACCCAGTACTTC. As protein: CASSHDIQGRETQYF.

The gene calls are TRBV7-3 and TRBJ1-2; D is uncertain. V lost 1 base and J lost 4, with 10 bases in between. The CDR3 has 14 amino acids. Germline V gene data show CDR1 as SGHTA and CDR2 as FQGTGA. CDR3 in amino acids: CASSLKGGSYGYTF. The CDR3, as DNA: TGTGCCAGCAGCTTAAAAGGCGGATCCTATGGCTACACCTTC.

This sequence joins TRBV28 and TRBJ1-2; no clear D. There are 17 residues in the CDR3. Trimming took off 5 bases at V and 2 bases at J, with 21 bases between the two ends. CDR1 is MDHEN, CDR2 SYDVKM, per germline. DNA for the CDR3: TGTGCCAGCAGTGAGACAATCCGACGCCTCTCCAACTATGGCTACACCTTC. Its protein is CASSETIRRLSNYGYTF.

The chain carries TRBV15 and TRBJ1-3; D is perhaps TRBD1 (6 bases). V lost 9 bases to trimming and J lost 4 bases, with 13 bases between them. The CDR3 length is 13 residues. The V gene's germline CDR1 is LNHNV and CDR2 YYDKDF (reference sequence). The CDR3 reads CATRGGRGNTIYF. CDR3 DNA sequence: TGTGCCACGAGAGGGGGGCGCGGAAACACCATATATTTT.

The chain employs TRBV30 and TRBJ2-7; the D is unclear. CDR1 and CDR2 (germline): GTSNPN, SVGIG (reference sequence). V gave up 2 bases and J gave up 9 bases, with 8 bases separating them. The CDR3 spans 10 residues. The CDR3 is CAWSPRGQYF. The CDR3 DNA sequence: TGTGCCTGGAGTCCCCGCGGGCAGTACTTC.

The genes are TRBV6-5 and TRBJ1-2, with a possible D match to TRBD1 (5 bases). CDR1 MNHEY and CDR2 SVGAGI come from the germline V gene. The CDR3 sequence is 12 residues long. V was cut by 10 bases and J by 0 bases, with 9 bases left in between. The CDR3 region is CATRQTNYGYTF. CDR3 in DNA: TGTGCCACTCGACAGACTAACTATGGCTACACCTTC.

The J gene is TRBJ2-2, the V gene TRBV24-1, with 11 bases matching TRBD2. Unmatched junction bases numbered 10, after V lost 4 bases and J lost 7 bases. Germline V CDR1 and CDR2: KGHDR, SFDVKD. The CDR3 is 17 amino acids. In DNA, the CDR3 is TGTGCCACCAGTGACCTGACTAGCGGGGCGGGACACGGGGAGCTGTTTTTT. It encodes CATSDLTSGAGHGELFF.

This chain's CDR3 is CATSSAQTGTDTQYF. The CDR3 DNA is TGTGCCACTTCTAGCGCCCAGACGGGCACAGATACGCAGTATTTT. The chain combines TRBV10-3 with TRBJ2-3; tentatively, D is TRBD2 (6 bases). The germline V gene encodes CDR1 ENHRY and CDR2 SYGVKD. CDR3 length: 15 residues. Trimming stripped 10 bases from V and 1 base from J, with 18 bases between.

In DNA form, the CDR3 reads TGTGCCAGCAGCTCCCGGTTAACTGAAGCTTTCTTT. It specifies CASSSRLTEAFF. The chain joins TRBV5-5 to TRBJ1-1; D gene unclear. This CDR3 has 12 amino acids. Trimming stripped 3 bases from V and 5 bases from J, with 8 bases between. The germline V gene has CDR1 SGHKS and CDR2 YYEKEE (reference sequence).

This rearrangement joins TRBV3-1 (or the pseudogene TRBV3-2) to TRBJ1-1; D may be TRBD1 (5 bases). The CDR3 is 15 residues long. CDR1 and CDR2 (germline): LGHDT, YNNKEL (reference sequence). The V end was cut by 6 bases, the J end by 0 bases, with 14 bases between. The CDR3 DNA sequence: TGTGCCAGCAGGAGAGGGGCCATCATGAACACTGAAGCTTTCTTT. This encodes CASRRGAIMNTEAFF.

The CDR3 region has the DNA TGTGCCAGCAGCCAAGTTGGAAACGGTCAGCCCCAGCATTTT. This codes for CASSQVGNGQPQHF. V and J are TRBV3-1 (or the pseudogene TRBV3-2) and TRBJ1-5, with D unresolved. CDR3 length: 14 residues. Germline lookup yields CDR1 LGHDT and CDR2 YNNKEL (reference sequence). V was shortened by 1 base and J by 6 bases, with 10 bases between the two germline ends.

This chain links TRBV28 with TRBJ2-6; D is unresolved. Looked up from germline, CDR1 is MDHEN and CDR2 is SYDVKM. The CDR3 covers 15 residues. V lost 2 bases to trimming and J lost 0 bases, with 5 bases between them. CDR3 in amino acids: CASSLAASGANVLTF. In DNA, the CDR3 is TGTGCCAGCAGTTTAGCGGCCTCTGGGGCCAACGTCCTGACTTTC.

This chain joins TRBV30 and TRBJ1-1; unclear D gene. The germline V and J ends were trimmed by 4 bases and 7 bases, with 10 bases remaining between them. Germline V lookup: CDR1 GTSNPN, CDR2 SVGIG (reference sequence). This CDR3 has 11 residues. The CDR3, as DNA: TGTGCCTGGAAAGGACGGTTTGAAGCTTTCTTT. As protein: CAWKGRFEAFF.

This clone was recorded once. V gene TRBV18 combines with J gene TRBJ2-7; 9 bases agree with TRBD2. Germline lookup yields CDR1 KGHSH and CDR2 LQKENI. CDR3 length: 14 amino acids. Germline trimming cut 4 bases from V and 4 bases from J; bases unmatched to any gene: 5. The CDR3 protein is CASSQRLAGYEQYF. CDR3 coding DNA: TGTGCCAGCTCACAGCGTCTAGCGGGATACGAGCAGTACTTC.

The genes are TRBV5-1 and TRBJ2-1; tentative D call: TRBD1 (6 bases). This CDR3 has 14 amino acids. Germline lookup yields CDR1 SGHRS and CDR2 YFSETQ. V shed 7 bases and J shed 6 bases, with 17 bases lying between them. This CDR3 is CASQGTLGPNEQFF. In DNA, the CDR3 is TGCGCCAGCCAGGGGACATTGGGCCCCAATGAGCAGTTCTTC.

The chain links TRBV5-1 to TRBJ2-1; 8 bases match TRBD1. Per germline, CDR1 SGHRS and CDR2 YFSETQ. The V segment lost 4 bases and the J segment 6 bases; nucleotides outside the gene matches: 6. CDR3 length equals 14 residues. CDR3 nucleotide sequence: TGCGCCAGCAGCACCGCAGACAGGGGCAATGAGCAGTTCTTC. Its translation: CASSTADRGNEQFF.

The chain joins TRBV5-1 to TRBJ2-1; possibly TRBD2 for D (6 bases). V was trimmed by 0 bases and J by 9 bases, leaving 16 bases between them. Germline loops: CDR1 SGHRS, CDR2 YFSETQ. This CDR3 region has 15 residues. This CDR3 reads CASSLARTIAGEQFF. The CDR3, as DNA: TGCGCCAGCAGCTTGGCCAGGACTATAGCAGGTGAGCAGTTCTTC.

V gene TRBV12-3 or TRBV12-4 combines with J gene TRBJ2-3, with D uncertain. The CDR3 consists of 12 residues. With 10 bases removed from V and 1 base from J, the gap between germline ends came to 9 bases. The CDR3 DNA sequence: TGTGCCATTACCCTGGGCACAGATACGCAGTATTTT. Protein product: CAITLGTDTQYF.

The chain uses TRBV7-2 and TRBJ2-3; TRBD2 matches 9 bases. Per germline, CDR1 SGHTA and CDR2 FQGNSA. Trimming removed 1 base from V and 1 base from J; junction bases left unmatched: 3. The CDR3 has 16 residues. The CDR3 reads CASSLGLAGRTDTQYF. In DNA, the CDR3 is TGTGCCAGCAGCTTAGGGCTAGCGGGACGCACAGATACGCAGTATTTT. The variable domain in full, completed from reference TRBV7-2 and TRBJ2-3, reads GAGVSQSPSNKVTEKGKDVELRCDPISGHTALYWYRQSLGQGLEFLIYFQGNSAPDKSGLPSDRFSAERTGGSVSTLTIQRTQQEDSAVYLCASSLGLAGRTDTQYFGPGTRLTVL.